This entry lists 2 T cell receptor beta chains sequenced from one sample in a study of vaccination and CD4 T cells after COVID-19. Stated treatment: roughly 10-day PBMC culture with coronavirus spike peptide pools or control peptides (ViraFEST assay). With the Oncomine TCR Beta short-read assay, DNA from cultured CD4+ T cells was sequenced. TCRdb ran MiXCR on the PCR reads and lists one entry per CDR3 protein. Here the sample spans approximately 17,000 distinct CDR3 sequences, roughly 34% being singletons. For these TCRs, the target antigens are not known. Sequencing used CD4+ T cells from blood, cultured in vitro. These receptors were collected from a human donor who had recovered from COVID-19.

In this sample, this clonotype turned up once. V and J are TRBV28 and TRBJ2-5; D is undetermined. Germline V lookup: CDR1 MDHEN, CDR2 SYDVKM. This CDR3 comprises 11 residues. Trimming stripped 1 base from V and 5 bases from J, with 2 bases between. This CDR3 reads CASSLYETQYF. In DNA, the CDR3 is TGTGCCAGCAGTTTATATGAGACCCAGTACTTC.

This clonotype has just a few counts. This rearrangement joins TRBV27 to TRBJ2-7; the match to TRBD2 covers 12 bases. The CDR3 consists of 13 residues. In germline, CDR1 is MNHEY, CDR2 SMNVEV (reference sequence). Germline trimming cut 9 bases from V and 6 bases from J; bases unmatched to any gene: 6. The CDR3 DNA reads TGTGCCAGTAGGACTAGCGGGACTGGCGAGCAGTACTTC. Protein: CASRTSGTGEQYF.